These 26 T cell receptor beta chains share one sample of origin, sequenced in a study of cytomegalovirus exposure and HLA in healthy donors. Some clones are missing from TCRdb's copy, which holds only in-frame ones; the method was immunoSEQ multiplex PCR. The top ten clones hold over 9% of a sample with about 130,000 clones, 80% to 90% of them seen once. Sample: PBMCs. Source of these receptors: a woman aged 18-29 years in good health and CMV-seropositive.

CDR3 loop: CASTSTGGSNQPQHF. The DNA for the CDR3 is TGTGCCAGCACATCGACAGGGGGGAGCAATCAGCCCCAGCATTTT. The V call is TRBV28, the J call TRBJ1-5; TRBD1 matches 9 bases. J lost 1 base, V lost 7 bases, and 5 bases had no gene match. The CDR3 covers 15 residues. Germline V lookup: CDR1 MDHEN, CDR2 SYDVKM.

This chain links TRBV5-4 with TRBJ1-2, with 11 bases matching TRBD1. This CDR3 spans 14 amino acids. Germline assignment: CDR1 SGHNT and CDR2 YYREEE (reference sequence). Trimming cost V 6 bases and J 5 bases; bases outside gene matches: 6. The CDR3 region has the DNA TGTGCCAGCATGGGACAGGGGGAAGGATATGGCTACACCTTC. Translating it yields CASMGQGEGYGYTF.

J is TRBJ2-2 and V is TRBV7-9; TRBD1 agrees at 12 bases. The germline CDR1 and CDR2 sequences are SEHNR and FQNEAQ (reference sequence). This CDR3 has 16 residues. V gave up 4 bases and J gave up 8 bases; unmatched junction bases: 8. The CDR3 region has the DNA TGTGCCAGCAGCTCCGGGACAGGGGGCTTGAAAGGGGAGCTGTTTTTT. Protein sequence: CASSSGTGGLKGELFF.

This chain uses TRBV18 with TRBJ1-4; 7 nucleotides match TRBD1. V gave up 0 bases and J gave up 7 bases; unmatched junction bases: 5. Per germline, CDR1 KGHSH and CDR2 LQKENI. This CDR3 has 15 amino acids. As DNA, the CDR3 is TGTGCCAGCTCACCACCGATTCAGGGGGGTGAAAAACTGTTTTTT. It translates to CASSPPIQGGEKLFF.

This chain connects TRBV5-6 to TRBJ2-7; a weak D match, TRBD2 (6 bases). With 4 bases removed from V and 6 bases from J, the gap between germline ends came to 20 bases. CDR3 length: 15 amino acids. CDR1 and CDR2 (germline): SGHDT, YYEEEE. Written as DNA, the CDR3 is TGTGCCAGCAGCCGGGGGATTTGGGCAGAGGGCGAGCAGTACTTC. Residues: CASSRGIWAEGEQYF.

The chain recombines TRBV2 with TRBJ2-1; a possible D gene is TRBD1 (7 bases). Germline V CDR1 and CDR2: SNHLY, FYNNEI. The V end lost 6 bases, the J end lost 7 bases, and 10 bases lay between the germline ends. The CDR3 consists of 12 residues. CDR3 bases: TGTGCCAGCAGGTCAGGGGGGAATGAGCAGTTCTTC. As protein: CASRSGGNEQFF.

The V call is TRBV2, the J call TRBJ1-4; 9 positions agree with TRBD1. The germline CDR1 and CDR2 sequences are SNHLY and FYNNEI. This CDR3 contains 15 residues. Germline trimming cut 6 bases from V and 5 bases from J; bases unmatched to any gene: 7. The CDR3 here is CASRAEGTGNEKLFF. CDR3 DNA sequence: TGTGCCAGCAGAGCCGAAGGGACAGGGAATGAAAAACTGTTTTTT.

The rearrangement uses TRBV5-6 and TRBJ2-7; 10 bases fit TRBD2. In germline, CDR1 is SGHDT, CDR2 YYEEEE. CDR3 length: 15 amino acids. The ends lost 1 base at V and 7 bases at J; junction bases unmatched: 8. CDR3 sequence reads: CASSLIAGGGREQYF. The CDR3 DNA sequence: TGTGCCAGCAGCTTGATAGCGGGGGGAGGTCGGGAGCAGTACTTC.

The rearrangement links TRBV5-1 to TRBJ1-1; 7 bases match TRBD1. J lost 1 base, V lost 4 bases, and 4 bases had no gene match. CDR1 is SGHRS and CDR2 is YFSETQ in the germline V gene. The CDR3 extends over 14 amino acids. CDR3 residues: CASSEGARNTEAFF. In nucleotides, the CDR3 is TGCGCCAGCAGCGAGGGGGCCAGGAACACTGAAGCTTTCTTT.

This clone was observed once. The chain links TRBV7-9 to TRBJ2-7; D call uncertain. This CDR3 contains 15 residues. V lost 1 base and J lost 2, with 12 bases in between. Germline CDR1 reads SEHNR; CDR2 reads FQNEAQ (reference sequence). The CDR3 reads CASSLEVAGPYEQYF. DNA of the CDR3: TGTGCCAGCAGCTTAGAGGTGGCAGGCCCCTACGAGCAGTACTTC.

This sequence joins TRBV9 and TRBJ2-7; 9 bases match TRBD2. V gave up 0 bases and J gave up 3 bases; unmatched junction bases: 7. Germline CDR1 reads SGDLS; CDR2 reads YYNGEE. The CDR3 contains 16 residues. The CDR3 protein is CASSVGSTSGFYEQYF. CDR3 coding DNA: TGTGCCAGCAGCGTAGGTAGTACTAGCGGGTTCTACGAGCAGTACTTC.

Worth noting for this clone: The junction departs from the called germline gene at one end, perhaps through a read error. Other DNA sequences in this specimen translate into the identical CDR3. The chain couples TRBV5-1 to TRBJ2-4; TRBD1 is a possible D gene (5 bases). Germline V lookup: CDR1 SGHRS, CDR2 YFSETQ. This CDR3 is built from 15 residues. CDR3 DNA sequence: TGCGCCAGTAGCTTATTAGGGGTGGGCAAAAACATTCAGTACTTC. This codes for CASSLLGVGKNIQYF.

The DNA for the CDR3 is TGCGCCAGCAGTGAGCTAGGGACAGGGGCAGTGGGGGAGCAGTACTTC. Translation: CASSELGTGAVGEQYF. The rearrangement uses TRBV10-2 and TRBJ2-7, with 10 bases matching TRBD1. The V and J ends lost 2 bases and 7 bases, in that order; junction bases with no gene match: 11. CDR3 length: 16 amino acids. Germline V CDR1 and CDR2: WSHSY, SAAADI.

V gene TRBV5-1 combines with J gene TRBJ1-4; 7 bases fit TRBD1. Germline V gene lookup returns CDR1 SGHRS and CDR2 YFSETQ. V shed 0 bases, J shed 1 base, and the junction held 6 bases outside the gene matches. CDR3 length equals 17 residues. CDR3 DNA: TGCGCCAGCAGCTTGGACTTCCGACAGGGAACTAATGAAAAACTGTTTTTT. Amino acid sequence: CASSLDFRQGTNEKLFF.

This clone has a single count. The chain carries TRBV28 and TRBJ1-5; maybe TRBD1 (6 bases). This CDR3 region has 16 residues. The germline CDR1 and CDR2 sequences are MDHEN and SYDVKM. Trimming shortened V by 4 bases and J by 3 bases, and 16 bases separated the two germline ends. CDR3 in DNA: TGTGCCAGCAGTTCGCGAACAGGGTTGGCCAATCAGCCCCAGCATTTT. Translated: CASSSRTGLANQPQHF.

This clone has just one count. The chain has TRBV27 and TRBJ2-7; 11 bases map to TRBD2. Germline assignment: CDR1 MNHEY and CDR2 SMNVEV (reference sequence). CDR3 length equals 15 residues. The V segment lost 5 bases and the J segment 7 bases; nucleotides outside the gene matches: 10. The CDR3 region is CASSHIAGGPVEQYF. CDR3 DNA: TGTGCCAGCAGTCATATAGCGGGGGGGCCTGTTGAGCAGTACTTC.

V and J are TRBV27 and TRBJ2-1, with 10 positions matching TRBD1. CDR1 is MNHEY and CDR2 is SMNVEV in the germline V gene (reference sequence). This CDR3 region has 15 residues. Trimming removed 7 bases from V and 1 base from J; junction bases left unmatched: 4. The CDR3 spells CASKKGQGSYNEQFF. CDR3 DNA sequence: TGTGCCAGCAAGAAGGGACAGGGGTCCTACAATGAGCAGTTCTTC.

This chain uses TRBV5-1 with TRBJ2-2, with 7 positions matching TRBD1. V lost 0 bases to trimming and J lost 5 bases; unmatched junction nucleotides: 7. The CDR3 runs 16 residues. Germline CDR1 SGHRS, CDR2 YFSETQ. The CDR3 sequence is CASSLVVTGRTGELFF. DNA for the CDR3: TGCGCCAGCAGCTTGGTGGTGACAGGGAGAACCGGGGAGCTGTTTTTT.

The chain uses TRBV4-2 and TRBJ2-5; 10 bases map to TRBD2. The V gene end was trimmed by 1 base and the J gene end by 5 bases; junction bases not matched to a gene: 4. CDR1 and CDR2 from the germline V gene are LGHNA and YNFKEQ. The CDR3 length is 15 residues. The CDR3 here is CASSQVAGGRETQYF. The CDR3 DNA reads TGTGCCAGCAGCCAAGTAGCGGGGGGACGGGAGACCCAGTACTTC.

The J gene is TRBJ1-6, the V gene TRBV11-2, with a weak D call TRBD1 (5 bases). Germline loops: CDR1 SGHAT, CDR2 FQNNGV. With 3 bases removed from V and 8 bases from J, the gap between germline ends came to 8 bases. The CDR3 contains 13 residues. The CDR3 reads CASSFRVDSPLHF. CDR3 nucleotides: TGTGCCAGCAGCTTCAGGGTTGATTCACCCCTCCACTTT.

The chain has TRBV19 and TRBJ1-1; D unresolved. This CDR3 is built from 13 residues. Germline V gene lookup returns CDR1 LNHDA and CDR2 SQIVND (reference sequence). Trimming took off 5 bases at V and 2 bases at J, with 9 bases between the two ends. The CDR3 nucleotides are TGTGCCAGTAGTCCCTCAGTCAACACTGAAGCTTTCTTT. As protein: CASSPSVNTEAFF.

This clone showed up just once. The V and J genes are TRBV19 and TRBJ1-2; D is unresolved. The CDR3 contains 11 residues. The germline gives CDR1 LNHDA, CDR2 SQIVND (reference sequence). V lost 6 bases, J lost 8 bases, and 10 bases lay in between. CDR3: CASSFRGGYTF. The CDR3 DNA follows: TGTGCCAGTAGCTTCAGAGGGGGCTACACCTTC.

The chain uses TRBV6-4 and TRBJ2-1, with 9 bases that match TRBD2. CDR1 and CDR2 from the germline V gene are MRHNA and SNTAGT. J was trimmed by 2 bases and V by 6 bases; bases with no gene match: 8. The CDR3 runs to 16 residues. CDR3 residues: CASSYRGLATYNEQFF. The CDR3 coding sequence is TGTGCCAGCAGCTACCGCGGACTAGCGACCTACAATGAGCAGTTCTTC.

The chain joins TRBV27 to TRBJ2-7; 7 nucleotides match TRBD2. This CDR3 contains 15 residues. Trimming cost V 5 bases and J 2 bases; bases outside gene matches: 9. Germline V CDR1 and CDR2: MNHEY, SMNVEV (reference sequence). The CDR3 region has the DNA TGTGCCAGCAGTGGGTCGAGCGGGGATACCTACGAGCAGTACTTC. Translation: CASSGSSGDTYEQYF.

The rearrangement uses TRBV27 and TRBJ1-2; 7 nucleotides match TRBD1. V lost 6 bases and J lost 2; bases outside the gene matches: 3. This CDR3 spans 13 amino acids. Germline V lookup: CDR1 MNHEY, CDR2 SMNVEV (reference sequence). Here the CDR3 reads CASSRGQNYGYTF. The CDR3, as DNA: TGTGCCAGCAGCCGGGGACAGAACTATGGCTACACCTTC.

The rearrangement links TRBV28 to TRBJ1-1; 8 bases are shared with TRBD1. The germline V gene has CDR1 MDHEN and CDR2 SYDVKM. This CDR3 has 15 amino acids. With V trimmed by 7 bases and J by 4 bases, 11 bases remained unmatched. The chain's CDR3 is CASTSGGATITEAFF. The CDR3 bases are TGTGCCAGCACCTCAGGGGGCGCTACAATCACTGAAGCTTTCTTT.